This TCR beta chain was sequenced for a study of T cells after yellow fever vaccination. Study at large: The fractions with low cell numbers were processed using SMART-Seq v4 Ultra Low Input. Study-level results: The secondary response was weaker but peaked faster, day 5 versus 15. The presence of abundant clonotypes contaminating from the bulk population was possible in FACS-sorted repertoires.

This clonotype was picked up a small number of times. Its antigen is not identified. The CDR3 totals 13 residues. V lost 3 bases and J lost 7, with 10 bases in between. Germline loops: CDR1 LNHNV, CDR2 YYDKDF (reference sequence). A process of 5'RACE template switching, which added a universal primer site and UMIs, was used to make TCR cDNA. A single record per CDR3 protein comes from TCRdb applying MiXCR to the 5' RACE reads. Seen here are about 350,000 distinct CDR3 sequences, 7% to 9% observed once, and the top ten hold 15% to 20%. Sequenced here: PBMCs, sampled around 45 days after the first yellow fever vaccination. This receptor was obtained from a man aged 18 to 29 who received the YFV17D yellow fever vaccine. The gene calls are TRBV15 and TRBJ2-1; D is undetermined. The CDR3 DNA reads TGTGCCACCAGCAGTCGTAGTGGTAATGAGCAGTTCTTC. Encoded protein: CATSSRSGNEQFF.